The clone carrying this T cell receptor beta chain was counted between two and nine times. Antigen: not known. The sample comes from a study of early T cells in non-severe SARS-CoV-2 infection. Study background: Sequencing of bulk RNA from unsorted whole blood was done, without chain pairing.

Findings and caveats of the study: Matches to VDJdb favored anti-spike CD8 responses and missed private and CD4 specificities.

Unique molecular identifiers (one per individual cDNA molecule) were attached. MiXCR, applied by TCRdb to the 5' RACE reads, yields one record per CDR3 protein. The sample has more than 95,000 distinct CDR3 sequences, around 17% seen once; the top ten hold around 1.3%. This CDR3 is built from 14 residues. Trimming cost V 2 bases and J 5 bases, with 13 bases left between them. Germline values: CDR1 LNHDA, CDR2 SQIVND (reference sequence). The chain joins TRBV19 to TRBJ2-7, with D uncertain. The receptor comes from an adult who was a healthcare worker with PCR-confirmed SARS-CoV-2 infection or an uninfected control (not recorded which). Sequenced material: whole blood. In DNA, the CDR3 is TGTGCCAGTAGTATAAGGCAGCAAAAGGACGAGCAGTACTTC. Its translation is CASSIRQQKDEQYF.